One sample yielded the 21 T cell receptor beta chains listed below, sequenced in a study of cytomegalovirus exposure and HLA in healthy donors. The PCR was carried out with 60 Vbeta primers and 13 Jbeta primers. The assay was immunoSEQ multiplex PCR, and TCRdb's table has in-frame clones only and misses some. The sample lists about 120,000 clones, 80% occurring once. The source material was PBMCs. These receptors all come from a female donor in good health and CMV-seropositive.

The V call is TRBV15, the J call TRBJ1-6, with D unresolved. The CDR3 loop spans 12 amino acids. Germline assignment: CDR1 LNHNV and CDR2 YYDKDF (reference sequence). V shed 6 bases and J shed 9 bases, with 9 bases lying between them. The CDR3 here is CATRRAASPLHF. The CDR3 DNA sequence: TGTGCCACCAGGAGGGCGGCTTCACCCCTCCACTTT. The variable domain in full, with the rest retrieved from reference TRBV15 and TRBJ1-6, is DAMVIQNPRYQVTQFGKPVTLSCSQTLNHNVMYWYQQKSSQAPKLLFHYYDKDFNNEADTPDNFQSRRPNTSFCFLDIRSPGLGDTAMYLCATRRAASPLHFGNGTRLTVT.

This rearrangement joins TRBV28 to TRBJ1-4; maybe TRBD1 (5 bases). Germline loops: CDR1 MDHEN, CDR2 SYDVKM. V was pared by 6 bases and J by 5 bases, with 13 bases between. The CDR3 spans 14 residues. For the CDR3, the DNA is TGTGCCAGCAGCGACAGTACACTGAATGAAAAACTGTTTTTT. The encoded protein is CASSDSTLNEKLFF.

This clone was counted a single time. The chain is built from TRBV4-3 and TRBJ2-1; D is ambiguous. The germline V and J ends were trimmed by 1 base and 4 bases, with 11 bases remaining between them. Germline V gives CDR1 LGHNA, CDR2 YSLEER. The CDR3 covers 15 residues. CDR3 in amino acids: CASSQVQALYNEQFF. The CDR3 DNA reads TGCGCCAGCAGCCAAGTGCAGGCGCTTTACAATGAGCAGTTCTTC.

The chain recombines TRBV2 with TRBJ1-1, with 11 nucleotides matching TRBD1. V was clipped by 6 bases and J by 0 bases; unmatched bases: 12. This CDR3 is 18 amino acids long. The V gene's germline CDR1 is SNHLY and CDR2 FYNNEI. In DNA, the CDR3 is TGTGCCAGCAGAGTTTCTTACGGACAGGGGGCTATGAACACTGAAGCTTTCTTT. Its protein product is CASRVSYGQGAMNTEAFF. The whole variable domain, filled in from reference TRBV2 and TRBJ1-1, reads EPEVTQTPSHQVTQMGQEVILRCVPISNHLYFYWYRQILGQKVEFLVSFYNNEISEKSEIFDDQFSVERPDGSNFTLKIRSTKLEDSAMYFCASRVSYGQGAMNTEAFFGQGTRLTVV.

The J gene is TRBJ1-1, the V gene TRBV5-1; no definite D call. Trimming stripped 2 bases from V and 2 bases from J, with 13 bases between. Germline-derived CDR1 and CDR2 are SGHRS and YFSETQ. The CDR3 spans 15 residues. CDR3 sequence reads: CASSFWGDTNTEAFF. CDR3 bases: TGCGCCAGCAGCTTTTGGGGAGACACAAACACTGAAGCTTTCTTT.

This chain connects TRBV5-4 to TRBJ1-2; D remains ambiguous. CDR3 length equals 13 residues. Germline-derived CDR1 and CDR2 are SGHNT and YYREEE (reference sequence). Trimming shortened V by 6 bases and J by 4 bases, and 13 bases separated the two germline ends. CDR3 amino acids: CASTPRELYGYTF. CDR3 nucleotide sequence: TGTGCCAGCACCCCAAGGGAGCTCTATGGCTACACCTTC. The complete variable domain, with remaining parts taken from reference TRBV5-4 and TRBJ1-2, reads ETGVTQSPTHLIKTRGQQVTLRCSSQSGHNTVSWYQQALGQGPQFIFQYYREEENGRGNFPPRFSGLQFPNYSSELNVNALELDDSALYLCASTPRELYGYTFGSGTRLTVV.

The chain joins TRBV2 to TRBJ2-7, with 8 bases identical to TRBD1. Germline loops: CDR1 SNHLY, CDR2 FYNNEI. The CDR3 length is 16 residues. After removal of 7 bases from V and 4 bases from J, the junction contained 15 bases not matched to a gene. CDR3 nucleotides: TGTGCCAGCACCTCACTACCGGGACAGGTGGGGTACGAGCAGTACTTC. This codes for CASTSLPGQVGYEQYF.

The chain links TRBV5-6 to TRBJ2-3, with D possibly matching TRBD2 (6 bases). V lost 3 bases and J lost 5, with 19 bases in between. In germline, CDR1 is SGHDT, CDR2 YYEEEE. This CDR3 region has 16 residues. The CDR3 nucleotides are TGTGCCAGCAGCTGGGGCGGGGAAAGGGGTGGAGATACGCAGTATTTT. Translating gives CASSWGGERGGDTQYF. Full variable domain (remainder filled in from reference TRBV5-6 and TRBJ2-3): DAGVTQSPTHLIKTRGQQVTLRCSPKSGHDTVSWYQQALGQGPQFIFQYYEEEERQRGNFPDRFSGHQFPNYSSELNVNALLLGDSALYLCASSWGGERGGDTQYFGPGTRLTVL.

This clone came up once. This chain connects TRBV5-1 to TRBJ1-2, with 8 positions matching TRBD1. Germline lookup yields CDR1 SGHRS and CDR2 YFSETQ. The CDR3 consists of 14 residues. Trimming removed 5 bases from V and 8 bases from J; junction bases left unmatched: 11. The CDR3 DNA reads TGCGCCAGCAGTTTAGACAGGGGAACTTGGGGCTACACCTTC. Protein product: CASSLDRGTWGYTF.

V and J are TRBV6-1 and TRBJ2-5, with D perhaps matching TRBD1 (8 bases). The V and J ends lost 3 bases and 5 bases respectively, with 19 bases between them. The CDR3 has 16 residues. The germline gives CDR1 MNHNS, CDR2 SASEGT. CDR3 DNA sequence: TGTGCCAGCAGTGACCGCCGGGACAGGACTAGGGAGACCCAGTACTTC. Its protein is CASSDRRDRTRETQYF.

This rearrangement joins TRBV6-6 to TRBJ1-4; 10 bases are a match to TRBD1. J lost 6 bases, V lost 2 bases, and 3 bases had no gene match. Germline V gene sequence: CDR1 MNHNY, CDR2 SVGAGI (reference sequence). CDR3 size: 15 residues. This CDR3 reads CASSYGTGAYEKLFF. In nucleotides, the CDR3 is TGTGCCAGCAGTTACGGGACAGGGGCGTATGAAAAACTGTTTTTT.

V gene TRBV9 combines with J gene TRBJ2-3, with no clear D. Trimming removed 4 bases at V and 6 bases at J, with 9 bases between. CDR1 SGDLS and CDR2 YYNGEE come from the germline V gene. The CDR3 extends over 12 amino acids. CDR3 in amino acids: CASSHTEDTQYF. The CDR3 nucleotides are TGTGCCAGCAGCCATACGGAGGATACGCAGTATTTT.

The CDR3 DNA reads TGTGCCAGCAGTGAAGGGACAGGCAACTATGGCTACACCTTC. This sequence encodes CASSEGTGNYGYTF. This sequence joins TRBV6-1 and TRBJ1-2; 7 bases map to TRBD1. CDR1 MNHNS and CDR2 SASEGT come from the germline V gene. This CDR3 is built from 14 residues. V shed 1 base, J shed 2 bases, and the junction held 1 base outside the gene matches.

The rearrangement links TRBV5-8 to TRBJ2-3, with 7 bases fitting TRBD2. The junction had 9 bases not matched to a gene; V was cut back by 0 bases and J by 2 bases. Germline assignment: CDR1 SGHTS and CDR2 YDEGEE. CDR3 length: 17 residues. CDR3 residues: CASSLASTSRNTDTQYF. CDR3 DNA: TGTGCCAGCAGCTTGGCCTCGACTAGCAGAAACACAGATACGCAGTATTTT.

V gene TRBV29-1 combines with J gene TRBJ2-1; D unresolved. The CDR3 runs 11 residues. V was clipped by 4 bases and J by 7 bases, with 8 bases between them. Germline V CDR1 and CDR2: SQVTM, ANQGSEA. The CDR3 bases are TGCAGCGTTGCTCCTGCGAATGAGCAGTTCTTC. Amino acid sequence: CSVAPANEQFF.

The chain is built from TRBV27 and TRBJ1-1, with D possibly matching TRBD1 (5 bases). V lost 3 bases and J 4 bases, leaving 12 bases between the germline ends. CDR3 length equals 14 residues. Looked up from germline, CDR1 is MNHEY and CDR2 is SMNVEV (reference sequence). CDR3 amino acids: CASSFSGDITEAFF. The CDR3 nucleotides read TGTGCCAGCAGTTTTTCGGGGGATATCACTGAAGCTTTCTTT.

Concerning this clone: A junction end diverges from the germline sequence, so it may reflect a read error. The rearrangement links TRBV10-3 to TRBJ1-2, with D hard to call. The V gene's germline CDR1 is ENHRY and CDR2 SYGVKD. The CDR3 loop spans 13 amino acids. CDR3 DNA sequence: TGTGCCCTCAGAGTACCTAATAACTATGGCTACACCTTC. Translated, it gives CALRVPNNYGYTF.

This clone was counted a few times. V is TRBV2 and J is TRBJ1-5; no clear D. The CDR3 spans 16 residues. The germline CDR1 and CDR2 sequences are SNHLY and FYNNEI. Trimming removed 2 bases from V and 0 bases from J, with 11 bases in between. DNA of the CDR3: TGTGCCAGCAGTGAAATAACGGTTAATAGCAATCAGCCCCAGCATTTT. It encodes CASSEITVNSNQPQHF.

This clone appeared a single time. The germline gene is not matched at one end of the junction; a read error may be the cause. The CDR3 nucleotides are TGTGCTAGCAGCTTAGGGCGGGTAGCAGAGACCCAGTACTTC. It is translated as CASSLGRVAETQYF. The V and J genes are TRBV7-7 and TRBJ2-5, with D maybe TRBD2 (5 bases). CDR1 and CDR2 from the germline V gene are SSHAT and FNYEAQ (reference sequence). The CDR3 consists of 14 residues. The full variable domain, completed using reference TRBV7-7 and TRBJ2-5, is GAGVSQSPRYKVTKRGQDVTLRCDPISSHATLYWYQQALGQGPEFLTYFNYEAQPDKSGLPSDRFSAERPEGSISTLTIQRTEQRDSAMYRCASSLGRVAETQYFGPGTRLLVL.

The V call is TRBV4-3, the J call TRBJ2-1, with a tentative D call TRBD2 (6 bases). Germline values: CDR1 LGHNA, CDR2 YSLEER. The CDR3 consists of 17 residues. V was pared by 0 bases and J by 0 bases, with 12 bases between. CDR3 amino acids: CASSQDGAGNSYNEQFF. CDR3 DNA: TGCGCCAGCAGCCAAGATGGGGCGGGGAACTCCTACAATGAGCAGTTCTTC.

This sequence joins TRBV9 and TRBJ2-7, with a tentative D call TRBD2 (5 bases). This CDR3 is 14 amino acids long. The V and J ends lost 0 bases and 2 bases respectively, with 9 bases between them. From germline, CDR1 is SGDLS and CDR2 YYNGEE. CDR3 amino acids: CASSVGWGAYEQYF. The CDR3 DNA is TGTGCCAGCAGCGTAGGATGGGGAGCCTACGAGCAGTACTTC.